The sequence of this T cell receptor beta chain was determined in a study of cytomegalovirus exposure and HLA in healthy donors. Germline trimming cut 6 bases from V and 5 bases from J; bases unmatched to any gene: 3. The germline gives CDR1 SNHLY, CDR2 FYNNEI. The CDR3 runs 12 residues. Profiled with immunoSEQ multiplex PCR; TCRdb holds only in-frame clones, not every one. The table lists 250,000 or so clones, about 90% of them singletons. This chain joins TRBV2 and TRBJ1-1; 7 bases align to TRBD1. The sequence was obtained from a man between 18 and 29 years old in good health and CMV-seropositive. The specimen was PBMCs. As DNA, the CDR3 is TGTGCCAGCAGCTCAGGGGGGACTGAAGCTTTCTTT. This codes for CASSSGGTEAFF.